This T cell receptor (beta chain) was documented in a study of T cell repertoires in cytomegalovirus infection. There are many counts of this clonotype. This CDR3 has 14 amino acids. In germline, CDR1 is MDHEN, CDR2 SYDVKM. V lost 1 base and J lost 3, with 10 bases in between. In TCRdb, the reads were re-called with MiXCR into one record per CDR3 protein. The sample lists hundreds of thousands of distinct CDR3 sequences, under 25% seen once, with 18% in the top ten. This TCR derives from a human donor in good health (CMV status not recorded). Some clones in this sample may be carry-over from other donors' samples. The chain couples TRBV28 to TRBJ2-7; tentatively, D is TRBD2 (5 bases). Sequencing was carried out using CD8+ T cells from PBMCs. Written as DNA, the CDR3 is TGTGCCAGCAGTTTATACGGGGAAGGCTACGAGCAGTACTTC. Its protein product is CASSLYGEGYEQYF.